This paragraph reports one TCR beta chain. Antigen: not known. This record comes from a study of T cells after yellow fever vaccination. The TCR cDNA carried a universal primer site and UMIs from 5'RACE template switching. TCRdb itself ran the 5' RACE reads through MiXCR, one entry per CDR3 protein. The table records a few hundred thousand distinct CDR3 sequences, around 10% of them present only once. Study-wide findings and caveats: Among all clonotypes, a small share was observed in both CD4 and CD8 compartments. It was a weaker secondary response, yet one that peaked faster, at day 5 versus 15.

Sequencing used CD4+ T cells sorted from PBMCs, obtained 5 days after the yellow fever booster vaccination. This TCR derives from a man between 18 and 29 years old who received the YFV17D yellow fever vaccine.

The CDR3 region has the DNA TGCGCCAGCAGCCACACACCGGGACGGGGACCCTTCGAGCAGTACTTC. Translation gives CASSHTPGRGPFEQYF. This chain connects TRBV4-1 to TRBJ2-7, with D perhaps TRBD1 or TRBD2 (5 bases each). The ends were cut back, 3 bases at V and 6 bases at J, with 21 bases in the middle. Germline V gives CDR1 MGHRA, CDR2 YSYEKL. CDR3 size: 16 residues.